Listed below are T cell receptor beta chains from one sample, sequenced in a study of T-cell reconstitution after alpha-beta-depleted transplantation in children. TCRdb processed the PCR reads anew with MiXCR; each CDR3 protein has one entry. The sample holds a few hundred thousand distinct CDR3 sequences, 18% seen once. Specimen: PBMCs from the stem cell graft donor, collected from the stem cell graft. The receptor source for this set is a human donor who donated a stem cell graft to a child with acute lymphoblastic leukemia. CDR3s include the opening cysteine and the closing phenylalanine or tryptophan. A D gene is named only where the DNA matches it firmly. Part of the rows lack a size; the others show once, few, many or a class for expanded clones.

V	size	D	J	CDR3	DNA
TRBV7-9	few	TRBD1	TRBJ1-1	CASSLGTGRTEAFF	TGTGCCAGCAGCTTAGGGACAGGGAGGACTGAAGCTTTCTTT
TRBV20-1	-	TRBD1	TRBJ1-3	CSAPRTGLGDTIYF	TGCAGTGCCCCTCGGACAGGGCTGGGGGACACCATATATTTT
TRBV12-3/TRBV12-4	-	-	TRBJ1-2	CASTGQHYGYTF	TGTGCCAGCACAGGGCAACACTATGGCTACACCTTC
TRBV7-3	-	-	TRBJ1-2	CASRDTSRVYGYTF	TGTGCCAGCAGGGATACTAGCAGGGTCTATGGCTACACCTTC
TRBV12-3/TRBV12-4	-	-	TRBJ2-1	CASSLFPGAQKFNEQFF	TGTGCCAGCAGTTTATTTCCGGGGGCGCAAAAGTTTAATGAGCAGTTCTTC
TRBV27	few	-	TRBJ2-7	CASSLRRSQKDEQYF	TGTGCCAGCAGTTTGAGGCGGTCCCAGAAGGACGAGCAGTACTTC
TRBV7-2	-	-	TRBJ2-5	CASSFGGTGSGGTQYF	TGTGCCAGCAGCTTTGGAGGGACAGGTTCGGGGGGGACCCAGTACTTC
TRBV11-2	-	TRBD2	TRBJ2-2	CASSRTSGRAGELFF	TGTGCCAGCAGCCGGACTAGCGGGAGAGCCGGGGAGCTGTTTTTT
TRBV6-1	few	-	TRBJ2-7	CASRPGRHYEQYF	TGTGCCAGCAGACCGGGACGGCACTACGAGCAGTACTTC
TRBV15	-	-	TRBJ2-7	CATSGGLSYEQYF	TGTGCCACCAGCGGAGGACTATCCTACGAGCAGTACTTC
TRBV15	few	TRBD1	TRBJ2-1	CATSKRSGTGNSNEQFF	TGTGCCACCAGCAAAAGATCCGGGACAGGTAATTCCAATGAGCAGTTCTTC
TRBV27	few	-	TRBJ2-2	CASGQVKRAGELFF	TGTGCCAGCGGGCAAGTTAAGCGAGCCGGGGAGCTGTTTTTT
TRBV11-2	few	TRBD1	TRBJ2-1	CASSLVWVWGTEAYNEQFF	TGTGCCAGCAGCTTAGTTTGGGTTTGGGGGACAGAGGCCTACAATGAGCAGTTCTTC
TRBV18	-	TRBD1	TRBJ2-5	CASSHDRAETQYF	TGTGCCAGCTCACATGACAGGGCAGAGACCCAGTACTTC
TRBV20-1	-	TRBD2	TRBJ2-1	CSAPSGLAGNEQFF	TGCAGTGCACCTAGCGGACTAGCGGGCAATGAGCAGTTCTTC
TRBV12-3/TRBV12-4	-	-	TRBJ2-7	CASSLEGTYEQYF	TGTGCCAGCAGTTTGGAGGGAACCTACGAGCAGTACTTC
TRBV29-1	-	-	TRBJ2-2	CSVLFPGELFF	TGCAGCGTTCTTTTTCCCGGGGAGCTGTTTTTT
TRBV5-6	-	TRBD1	TRBJ2-3	CASSLGGQGPQYF	TGTGCCAGCAGCTTGGGGGGACAGGGGCCGCAGTATTTT
TRBV11-2	-	-	TRBJ2-7	CASSNNVWDSLVEQYF	TGTGCCAGCAGCAACAACGTTTGGGACTCCCTCGTCGAGCAGTACTTC
TRBV12-3/TRBV12-4	-	TRBD2	TRBJ2-7	CASSLEGTSGSYEQYF	TGTGCCAGCAGTTTAGAAGGGACTAGCGGGAGCTACGAGCAGTACTTC
TRBV11-3	-	-	TRBJ2-1	CASSSLSPTNEQFF	TGTGCCAGCAGCTCGCTTAGCCCAACCAATGAGCAGTTCTTC
TRBV5-5	few	-	TRBJ2-5	CASSFRDPEETQYF	TGTGCCAGCAGCTTTCGGGACCCAGAAGAGACCCAGTACTTC
TRBV5-1	few	-	TRBJ1-2	CASSLVGTRGLSYGYTF	TGCGCCAGCAGCTTGGTAGGGACACGGGGGCTCAGCTATGGCTACACCTTC
TRBV20-1	few	-	TRBJ2-5	CSATLMQIGETQYF	TGCAGTGCTACCCTCATGCAGATAGGGGAGACCCAGTACTTC
TRBV4-1	-	TRBD1	TRBJ1-4	CASSPTGGEKLFF	TGCGCCAGCAGCCCTACAGGGGGAGAAAAACTGTTTTTT
TRBV2	few	-	TRBJ1-2	CARGGYGYTF	TGTGCCAGGGGGGGCTATGGCTACACCTTC
TRBV5-1	few	-	TRBJ2-1	CASSGGQTTEQFF	TGCGCCAGCAGCGGAGGACAGACTACTGAGCAGTTCTTC
TRBV7-8	few	-	TRBJ2-7	CASSFDRSASYEQYF	TGTGCCAGCAGCTTTGACAGGTCCGCTTCCTACGAGCAGTACTTC
TRBV12-3/TRBV12-4	-	TRBD1	TRBJ2-6	CASRAQGAGANVLTF	TGTGCCAGCAGAGCTCAGGGGGCTGGGGCCAACGTCCTGACTTTC
TRBV7-8	few	-	TRBJ2-2	CASSLRLGDPNTGELFF	TGTGCCAGCAGCCTCAGGTTGGGCGATCCAAACACCGGGGAGCTGTTTTTT
TRBV2	few	TRBD2	TRBJ2-7	CASSTAGGAYEQYF	TGTGCCAGCAGTACAGCGGGAGGAGCCTACGAGCAGTACTTC
TRBV10-3	-	TRBD1	TRBJ2-7	CAISETGTGYEQYF	TGTGCCATCAGTGAGACCGGGACAGGCTACGAGCAGTACTTC
TRBV7-3	-	-	TRBJ2-3	CASSPALADTQYF	TGTGCCAGCAGCCCAGCCCTAGCAGATACGCAGTATTTT
TRBV5-1	-	-	TRBJ2-3	CASHPGTDTQYF	TGCGCCAGCCATCCAGGCACAGATACGCAGTATTTT
TRBV5-1	-	TRBD1	TRBJ2-1	CASSLVGQGPVHEQFF	TGCGCCAGCAGCTTGGTCGGACAGGGCCCCGTCCATGAGCAGTTCTTC
TRBV4-2	-	-	TRBJ2-2	CASSQGPFLRAGELFF	TGTGCCAGCAGCCAAGGCCCGTTTTTAAGGGCCGGGGAGCTGTTTTTT
TRBV27	few	TRBD1	TRBJ1-2	CASRETGGRYGYTF	TGTGCCAGCAGGGAGACAGGGGGTCGCTATGGCTACACCTTC
TRBV12-3/TRBV12-4	-	TRBD2	TRBJ2-5	CASSFRTSGLPFQETQYF	TGTGCCAGCAGTTTCCGGACTAGCGGGTTACCGTTCCAAGAGACCCAGTACTTC
TRBV5-1	-	-	TRBJ2-1	CASSPHDEGSQFF	TGCGCCAGCAGCCCACATGATGAGGGGTCACAGTTCTTC
TRBV20-1	-	TRBD1	TRBJ2-7	CSARDRGPGGFYEQYF	TGCAGTGCTAGAGATCGGGGCCCAGGGGGATTCTACGAGCAGTACTTC
TRBV12-3/TRBV12-4	many	-	TRBJ1-1	CASSPAGGAFYTEAFF	TGTGCCAGCAGTCCCGCCGGCGGCGCTTTCTACACTGAAGCTTTCTTT
TRBV6-1	-	TRBD2	TRBJ2-6	CASRPWEGSGANVLTF	TGTGCCAGCAGACCTTGGGAGGGATCTGGGGCCAACGTCCTGACTTTC
TRBV20-1	few	TRBD2	TRBJ2-1	CSASRSWGLADNEQFF	TGCAGTGCTAGTCGGTCCTGGGGACTAGCGGACAATGAGCAGTTCTTC
TRBV6-4	-	-	TRBJ2-1	CASSDGAEPNEQFF	TGTGCCAGCAGTGACGGAGCGGAGCCCAATGAGCAGTTCTTC
TRBV12-3/TRBV12-4	few	TRBD2	TRBJ2-1	CASSLGASGSGNEQFF	TGTGCCAGCAGTTTAGGGGCTAGCGGATCGGGCAATGAGCAGTTCTTC
TRBV5-1	few	-	TRBJ2-1	CASSLRRGTSYNEQFF	TGCGCCAGCAGCTTAAGGCGGGGCACCTCCTACAATGAGCAGTTCTTC
TRBV5-1	-	TRBD1	TRBJ1-6	CASSFRTGFHSPLHF	TGCGCCAGCAGCTTCCGGACAGGTTTTCATTCACCCCTCCACTTT
TRBV5-6	few	-	TRBJ2-5	CASSLDIGTTKETQYF	TGTGCCAGCAGCTTGGATATCGGGACCACCAAAGAGACCCAGTACTTC
TRBV5-1	-	TRBD1	TRBJ1-5	CASSLPQGAYGNQPQHF	TGCGCCAGCAGCTTGCCCCAGGGGGCCTATGGCAATCAGCCCCAGCATTTT
TRBV29-1	-	-	TRBJ2-6	CSTDGVGGANVLTF	TGCAGCACTGACGGGGTTGGGGGGGCCAACGTCCTGACTTTC
TRBV4-2	few	-	TRBJ2-5	CASSRDWPPRAGIQETQYF	TGTGCCAGCAGCCGAGACTGGCCCCCCCGGGCTGGGATACAAGAGACCCAGTACTTC
TRBV27	-	TRBD2	TRBJ2-1	CASSLGGLAALNEQFF	TGTGCCAGCAGTTTAGGAGGACTAGCGGCCTTGAATGAGCAGTTCTTC
TRBV6-1	-	TRBD2	TRBJ2-4	CASSGGGSKNIQYF	TGTGCCAGCAGTGGGGGAGGGAGCAAAAACATTCAGTACTTC
TRBV12-3/TRBV12-4	few	TRBD2	TRBJ2-1	CASSLSGLARGEQFF	TGTGCCAGCAGTTTGTCGGGACTAGCTAGGGGTGAGCAGTTCTTC
TRBV15	-	-	TRBJ2-1	CATRRGGKSGNEQFF	TGTGCCACCCGACGGGGCGGGAAATCAGGGAATGAGCAGTTCTTC